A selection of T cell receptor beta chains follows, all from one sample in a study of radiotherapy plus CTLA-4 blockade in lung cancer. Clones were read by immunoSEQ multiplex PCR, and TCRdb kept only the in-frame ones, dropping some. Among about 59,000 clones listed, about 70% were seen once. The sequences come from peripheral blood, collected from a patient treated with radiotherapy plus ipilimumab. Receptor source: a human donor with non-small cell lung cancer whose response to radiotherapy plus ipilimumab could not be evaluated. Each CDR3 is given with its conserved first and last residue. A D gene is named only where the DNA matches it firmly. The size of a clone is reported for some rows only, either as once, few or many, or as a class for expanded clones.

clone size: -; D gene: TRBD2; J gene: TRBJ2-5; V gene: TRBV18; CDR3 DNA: TGTGCCAGCTCACCGCCTGTCGGGGGCGGGGGGCCCGCAGAGACCCAGTACTTC; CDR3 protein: CASSPPVGGGGPAETQYF
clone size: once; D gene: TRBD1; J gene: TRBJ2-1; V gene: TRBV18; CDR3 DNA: TGTGCCAGCTCACCTAACCGGGACAGCAATGAGCAGTTCTTC; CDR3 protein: CASSPNRDSNEQFF
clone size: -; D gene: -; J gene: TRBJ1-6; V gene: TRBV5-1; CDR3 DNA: TGCGCCAGCAGCTTAAGCGGGGCGCGGAATTCACCCCTCCACTTT; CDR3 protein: CASSLSGARNSPLHF
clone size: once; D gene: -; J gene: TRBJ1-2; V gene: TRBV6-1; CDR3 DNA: TGTGCCAGCAGTGAAGCGAGGGCGGACTATGGCTACACCTTC; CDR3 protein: CASSEARADYGYTF
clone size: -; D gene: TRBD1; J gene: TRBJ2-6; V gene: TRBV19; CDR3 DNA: TGTGCCAGTACCCCCATGGTAGCCGGGACAGGGGTCTTTGGGGCCAACGTCCTGACTTTC; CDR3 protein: CASTPMVAGTGVFGANVLTF
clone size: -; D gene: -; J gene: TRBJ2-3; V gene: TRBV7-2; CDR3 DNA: TGTGCCAGCAGATTAGCTAGTAATGTCGATACGCAGTATTTT; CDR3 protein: CASRLASNVDTQYF
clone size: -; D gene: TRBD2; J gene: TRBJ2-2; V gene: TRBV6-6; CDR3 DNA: TGTGCCAGCGGACTAGCAAGGAACACCGGGGAGCTGTTTTTT; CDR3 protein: CASGLARNTGELFF
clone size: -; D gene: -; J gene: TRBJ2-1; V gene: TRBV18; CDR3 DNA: TGTGCCAGCTCACCACCAGATTTTTTAGGGACATACAATGAGCAGTTCTTC; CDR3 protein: CASSPPDFLGTYNEQFF
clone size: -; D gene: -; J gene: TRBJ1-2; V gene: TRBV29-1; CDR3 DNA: TGCAGCGTCTACGCAGGGAACTATGGCTACACCTTC; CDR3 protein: CSVYAGNYGYTF
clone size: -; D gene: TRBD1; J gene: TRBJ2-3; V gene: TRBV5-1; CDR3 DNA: TGCGCCAGCAGCTTTTCCCCAGGGACAGGGGCGGGCACAGATACGCAGTATTTT; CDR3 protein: CASSFSPGTGAGTDTQYF
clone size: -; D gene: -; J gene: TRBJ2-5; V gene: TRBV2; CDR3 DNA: TGTGCCAGCAGTAAACTAGCCTTCCAAGAGACCCAGTACTTC; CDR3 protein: CASSKLAFQETQYF
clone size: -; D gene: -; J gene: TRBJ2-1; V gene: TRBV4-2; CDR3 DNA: TGTGCCAGCAGTCAAAACGAACTAGCCCTATACAATGAGCAGTTCTTC; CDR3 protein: CASSQNELALYNEQFF
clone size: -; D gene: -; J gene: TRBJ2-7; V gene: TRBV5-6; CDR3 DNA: TGTGCCAGCAGCTTTAGGGGAAACTACGAGCAGTACTTC; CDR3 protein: CASSFRGNYEQYF
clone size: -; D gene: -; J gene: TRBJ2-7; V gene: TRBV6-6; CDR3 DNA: TGTGCCAGCAGTTATGGTCGCGGACTATACGAGCAGTACTTC; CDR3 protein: CASSYGRGLYEQYF
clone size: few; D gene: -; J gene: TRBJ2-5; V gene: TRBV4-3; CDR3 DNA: TGCGCCAGCAGCCAAGATCTATTATCCTTAAGTCAAGAGACCCAGTACTTC; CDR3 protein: CASSQDLLSLSQETQYF
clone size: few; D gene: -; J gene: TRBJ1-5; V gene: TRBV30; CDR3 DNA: TGTGCCTGGAGTGTGACCGGAGTTAGCAATCAGCCCCAGCATTTT; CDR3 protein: CAWSVTGVSNQPQHF
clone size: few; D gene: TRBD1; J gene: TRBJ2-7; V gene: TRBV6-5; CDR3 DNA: TGTGCCACCATAGCCGGACAGGGAATCAGCGAGCAGTACTTC; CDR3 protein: CATIAGQGISEQYF
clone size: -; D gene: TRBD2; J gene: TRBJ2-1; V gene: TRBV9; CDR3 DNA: TGTGCCAGCAGCGCGGGACTAGCTATACTTAATGAGCAGTTCTTC; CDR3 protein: CASSAGLAILNEQFF
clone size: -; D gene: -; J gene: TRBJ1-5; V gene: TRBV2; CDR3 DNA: TGTGCCAGCAGTGAATGGGTGGGCACCGTAATACCCAATCAGCCCCAGCATTTT; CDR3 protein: CASSEWVGTVIPNQPQHF
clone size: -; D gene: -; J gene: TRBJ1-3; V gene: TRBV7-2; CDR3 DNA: TGTGCCAGCAGCTTGGCAGAAAACACCATATATTTT; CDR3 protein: CASSLAENTIYF
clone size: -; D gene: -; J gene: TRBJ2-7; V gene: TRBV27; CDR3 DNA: TGTGCCAGCAGGAGATCCGGTGCCCTCTACGAGCAGTACTTC; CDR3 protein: CASRRSGALYEQYF
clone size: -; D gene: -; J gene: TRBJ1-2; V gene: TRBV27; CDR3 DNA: TGTGCCAGCAGTTCTCTGGGGGACTACCGAGGCTACACCTTC; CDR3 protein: CASSSLGDYRGYTF
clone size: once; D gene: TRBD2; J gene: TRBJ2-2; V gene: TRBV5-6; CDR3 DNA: TGTGCCAGCAGCTTGGATCGGGCGGGAGAGACCGGGGAGCTGTTTTTT; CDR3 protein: CASSLDRAGETGELFF
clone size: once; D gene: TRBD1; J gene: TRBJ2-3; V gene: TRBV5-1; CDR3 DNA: TGCGCCAGCTCGAGGGACAGGGGGACCACAGATACGCAGTATTTT; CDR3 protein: CASSRDRGTTDTQYF
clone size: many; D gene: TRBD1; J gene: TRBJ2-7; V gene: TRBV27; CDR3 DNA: TGTGCCAGCATGACAGGGCCCCACGAGCAGTACTTC; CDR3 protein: CASMTGPHEQYF
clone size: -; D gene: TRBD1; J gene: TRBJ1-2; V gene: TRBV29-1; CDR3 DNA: TGCAGCGTCGGACAGGGGGGGCGAACCTATGGCTACACCTTC; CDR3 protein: CSVGQGGRTYGYTF
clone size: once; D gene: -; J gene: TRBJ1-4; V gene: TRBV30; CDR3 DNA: TGTGCCTGGAGTGTACTGCAGGGTCTTGGAGAAAAACTGTTTTTT; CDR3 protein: CAWSVLQGLGEKLFF
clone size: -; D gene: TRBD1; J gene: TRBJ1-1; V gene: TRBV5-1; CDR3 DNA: TGCGCCAGCAGCTGGACAGGGTTTGGGGCTGAAGCTTTCTTT; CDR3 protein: CASSWTGFGAEAFF
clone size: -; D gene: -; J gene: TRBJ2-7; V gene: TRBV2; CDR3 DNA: TGTGCCAGCAAGGAGACAGGACCTGAGCAGTACTTC; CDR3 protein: CASKETGPEQYF